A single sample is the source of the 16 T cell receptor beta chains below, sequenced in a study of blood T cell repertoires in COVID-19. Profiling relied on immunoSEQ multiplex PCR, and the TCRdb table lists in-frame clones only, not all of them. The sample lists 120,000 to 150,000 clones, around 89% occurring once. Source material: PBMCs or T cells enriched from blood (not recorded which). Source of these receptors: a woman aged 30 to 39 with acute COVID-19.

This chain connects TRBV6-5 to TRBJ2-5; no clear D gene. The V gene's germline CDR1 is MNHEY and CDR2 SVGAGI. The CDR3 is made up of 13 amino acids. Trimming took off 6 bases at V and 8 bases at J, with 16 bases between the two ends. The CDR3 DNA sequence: TGTGCCAGCAGCCGCACGATAGCCGTAACCCAGTACTTC. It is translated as CASSRTIAVTQYF.

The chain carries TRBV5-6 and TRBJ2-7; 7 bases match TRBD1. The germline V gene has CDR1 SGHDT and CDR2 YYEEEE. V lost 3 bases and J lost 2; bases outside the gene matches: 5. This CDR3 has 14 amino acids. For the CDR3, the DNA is TGTGCCAGCAGCTCCCGGGACAGCCCCTACGAGCAGTACTTC. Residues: CASSSRDSPYEQYF.

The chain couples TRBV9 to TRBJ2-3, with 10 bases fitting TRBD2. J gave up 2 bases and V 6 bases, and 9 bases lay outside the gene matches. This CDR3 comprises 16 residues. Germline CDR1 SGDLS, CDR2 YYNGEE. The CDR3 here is CASNPSGSIPTDTQYF. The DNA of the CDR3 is TGTGCCAGCAACCCTAGCGGGAGTATACCCACAGATACGCAGTATTTT.

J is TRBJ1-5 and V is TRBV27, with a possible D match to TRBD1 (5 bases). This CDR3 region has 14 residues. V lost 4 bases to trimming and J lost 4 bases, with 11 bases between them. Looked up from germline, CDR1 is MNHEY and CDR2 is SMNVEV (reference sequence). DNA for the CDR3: TGTGCCAGCAGTTCGCAGGGCTGGAATCAGCCCCAGCATTTT. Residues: CASSSQGWNQPQHF.

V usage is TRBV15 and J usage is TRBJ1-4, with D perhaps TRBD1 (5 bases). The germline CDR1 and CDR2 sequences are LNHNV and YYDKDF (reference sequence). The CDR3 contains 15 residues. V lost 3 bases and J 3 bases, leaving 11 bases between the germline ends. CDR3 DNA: TGTGCCACCAGCAGGGTGGGGGGGGCTAATGAAAAACTGTTTTTT. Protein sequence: CATSRVGGANEKLFF.

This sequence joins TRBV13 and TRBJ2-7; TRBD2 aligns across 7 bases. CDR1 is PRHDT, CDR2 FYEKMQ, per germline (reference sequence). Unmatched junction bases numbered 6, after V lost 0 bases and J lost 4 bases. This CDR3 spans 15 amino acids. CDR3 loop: CASSLGPSGHYEQYF. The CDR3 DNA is TGTGCCAGCAGCTTAGGCCCTAGCGGCCATTACGAGCAGTACTTC.

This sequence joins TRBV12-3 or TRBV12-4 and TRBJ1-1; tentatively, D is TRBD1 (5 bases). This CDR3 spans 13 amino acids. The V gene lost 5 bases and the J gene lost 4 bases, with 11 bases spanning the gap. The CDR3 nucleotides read TGTGCCAGCAGTATGACAGTTGGCACTGAAGCTTTCTTT. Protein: CASSMTVGTEAFF.

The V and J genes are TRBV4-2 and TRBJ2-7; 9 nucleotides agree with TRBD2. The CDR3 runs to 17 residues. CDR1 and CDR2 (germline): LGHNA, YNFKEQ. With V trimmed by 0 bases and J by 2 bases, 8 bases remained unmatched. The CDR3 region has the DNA TGTGCCAGCAGCCAAGAGACTAGCGGTTTGGGAACCTACGAGCAGTACTTC. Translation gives CASSQETSGLGTYEQYF.

This chain's CDR3 is CASSPLGQGESGEQYF. The DNA for the CDR3 is TGTGCCAGCAGCCCCCTAGGACAGGGTGAGAGTGGCGAGCAGTACTTC. J is TRBJ2-7 and V is TRBV13; 8 bases are a match to TRBD1. The length of the CDR3 is 16 residues. Germline trimming cut 5 bases from V and 6 bases from J; bases unmatched to any gene: 15. CDR1 is PRHDT and CDR2 is FYEKMQ in the germline V gene (reference sequence).

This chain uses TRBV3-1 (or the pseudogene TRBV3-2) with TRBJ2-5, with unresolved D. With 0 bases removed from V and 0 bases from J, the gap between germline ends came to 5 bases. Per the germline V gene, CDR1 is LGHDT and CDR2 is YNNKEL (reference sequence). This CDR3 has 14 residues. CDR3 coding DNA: TGTGCCAGCAGCCAAGAAGAGTACCAAGAGACCCAGTACTTC. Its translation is CASSQEEYQETQYF.

The DNA of the CDR3 is TGTGCCAGCAGTCTTGTCACGGGAGCAAACACCGGGGAGCTGTTTTTT. It specifies CASSLVTGANTGELFF. The chain links TRBV28 to TRBJ2-2; D may be TRBD2 (6 bases). Trimming took 5 bases from V and 2 from J, leaving 15 bases between them. The CDR3 is made up of 16 amino acids. Germline V lookup: CDR1 MDHEN, CDR2 SYDVKM.

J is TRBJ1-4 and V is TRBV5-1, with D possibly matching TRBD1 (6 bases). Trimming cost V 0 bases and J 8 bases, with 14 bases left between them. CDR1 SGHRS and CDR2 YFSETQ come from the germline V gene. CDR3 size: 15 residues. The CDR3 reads CASSLEGRGNEKLFF. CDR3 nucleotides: TGCGCCAGCAGCTTGGAGGGCAGGGGTAACGAAAAACTGTTTTTT.

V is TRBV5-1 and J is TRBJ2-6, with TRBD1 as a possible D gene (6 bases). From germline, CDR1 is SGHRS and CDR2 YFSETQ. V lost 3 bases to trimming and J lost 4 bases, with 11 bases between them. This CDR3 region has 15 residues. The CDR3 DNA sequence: TGCGCCAGCAGCTCGCGGACAGCCGGGGCCAACGTCCTGACTTTC. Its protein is CASSSRTAGANVLTF.

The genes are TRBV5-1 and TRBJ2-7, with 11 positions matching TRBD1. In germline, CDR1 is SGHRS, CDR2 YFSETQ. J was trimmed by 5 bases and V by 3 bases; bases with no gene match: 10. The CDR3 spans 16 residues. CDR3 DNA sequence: TGCGCCAGCAGCTCAAAGGCTGGACAGGGGGCGAACGAGCAGTACTTC. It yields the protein CASSSKAGQGANEQYF.

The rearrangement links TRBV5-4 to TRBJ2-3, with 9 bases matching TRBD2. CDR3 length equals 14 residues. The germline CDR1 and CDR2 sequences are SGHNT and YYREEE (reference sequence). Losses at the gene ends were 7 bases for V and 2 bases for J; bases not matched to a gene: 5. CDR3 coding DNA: TGTGCCAGCTTGGAGCGGGAGGCCACAGATACGCAGTATTTT. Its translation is CASLEREATDTQYF.

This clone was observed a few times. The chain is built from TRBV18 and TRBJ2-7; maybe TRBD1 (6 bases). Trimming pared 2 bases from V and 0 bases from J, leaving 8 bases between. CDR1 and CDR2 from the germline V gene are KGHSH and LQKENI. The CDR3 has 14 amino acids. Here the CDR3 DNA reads TGTGCCAGCTCACCAAACAGGGACTCCTACGAGCAGTACTTC. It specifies CASSPNRDSYEQYF. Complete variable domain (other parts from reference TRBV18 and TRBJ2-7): NAGVMQNPRHLVRRRGQEARLRCSPMKGHSHVYWYRQLPEEGLKFMVYLQKENIIDESGMPKERFSAEFPKEGPSILRIQQVVRGDSAAYFCASSPNRDSYEQYFGPGTRLTVT.